This TCR beta chain emerged from a study of graft-versus-host responses after intestinal transplantation. As for the study in general: Once they had received anti-thymocyte globulin induction, all recipients took tacrolimus and steroids for about three years. General observations from the study: Subjects displaying graft-donor T cell macrochimerism possessed elevated graft-versus-host to host-versus-graft clonal ratios inside allografts.

On this clone: The antigen is not known.

This CDR3 comprises 14 residues. V lost 3 bases and J lost 2, with 8 bases in between. Germline loops: CDR1 KGHSH, CDR2 LQKENI. Method: immunoSEQ multiplex PCR; TCRdb's copy keeps in-frame clones and lacks some. The profile covers about 77,000 clones, with about 90% appearing a single time and approximately 0.64% taken by the ten largest. The source of this sequence is a human patient who received an intestinal transplant, so some T cells may come from the graft donor. The input for sequencing was PBMCs, taken 98 days after intestinal transplantation. This chain links TRBV18 with TRBJ1-5; no definite D call. The CDR3: CASSPQLGNQPQHF. In nucleotides, the CDR3 is TGTGCCAGCTCACCGCAACTCGGCAATCAGCCCCAGCATTTT. The entire variable domain, with the rest obtained from reference TRBV18 and TRBJ1-5, is as follows: NAGVMQNPRHLVRRRGQEARLRCSPMKGHSHVYWYRQLPEEGLKFMVYLQKENIIDESGMPKERFSAEFPKEGPSILRIQQVVRGDSAAYFCASSPQLGNQPQHFGDGTRLSIL.